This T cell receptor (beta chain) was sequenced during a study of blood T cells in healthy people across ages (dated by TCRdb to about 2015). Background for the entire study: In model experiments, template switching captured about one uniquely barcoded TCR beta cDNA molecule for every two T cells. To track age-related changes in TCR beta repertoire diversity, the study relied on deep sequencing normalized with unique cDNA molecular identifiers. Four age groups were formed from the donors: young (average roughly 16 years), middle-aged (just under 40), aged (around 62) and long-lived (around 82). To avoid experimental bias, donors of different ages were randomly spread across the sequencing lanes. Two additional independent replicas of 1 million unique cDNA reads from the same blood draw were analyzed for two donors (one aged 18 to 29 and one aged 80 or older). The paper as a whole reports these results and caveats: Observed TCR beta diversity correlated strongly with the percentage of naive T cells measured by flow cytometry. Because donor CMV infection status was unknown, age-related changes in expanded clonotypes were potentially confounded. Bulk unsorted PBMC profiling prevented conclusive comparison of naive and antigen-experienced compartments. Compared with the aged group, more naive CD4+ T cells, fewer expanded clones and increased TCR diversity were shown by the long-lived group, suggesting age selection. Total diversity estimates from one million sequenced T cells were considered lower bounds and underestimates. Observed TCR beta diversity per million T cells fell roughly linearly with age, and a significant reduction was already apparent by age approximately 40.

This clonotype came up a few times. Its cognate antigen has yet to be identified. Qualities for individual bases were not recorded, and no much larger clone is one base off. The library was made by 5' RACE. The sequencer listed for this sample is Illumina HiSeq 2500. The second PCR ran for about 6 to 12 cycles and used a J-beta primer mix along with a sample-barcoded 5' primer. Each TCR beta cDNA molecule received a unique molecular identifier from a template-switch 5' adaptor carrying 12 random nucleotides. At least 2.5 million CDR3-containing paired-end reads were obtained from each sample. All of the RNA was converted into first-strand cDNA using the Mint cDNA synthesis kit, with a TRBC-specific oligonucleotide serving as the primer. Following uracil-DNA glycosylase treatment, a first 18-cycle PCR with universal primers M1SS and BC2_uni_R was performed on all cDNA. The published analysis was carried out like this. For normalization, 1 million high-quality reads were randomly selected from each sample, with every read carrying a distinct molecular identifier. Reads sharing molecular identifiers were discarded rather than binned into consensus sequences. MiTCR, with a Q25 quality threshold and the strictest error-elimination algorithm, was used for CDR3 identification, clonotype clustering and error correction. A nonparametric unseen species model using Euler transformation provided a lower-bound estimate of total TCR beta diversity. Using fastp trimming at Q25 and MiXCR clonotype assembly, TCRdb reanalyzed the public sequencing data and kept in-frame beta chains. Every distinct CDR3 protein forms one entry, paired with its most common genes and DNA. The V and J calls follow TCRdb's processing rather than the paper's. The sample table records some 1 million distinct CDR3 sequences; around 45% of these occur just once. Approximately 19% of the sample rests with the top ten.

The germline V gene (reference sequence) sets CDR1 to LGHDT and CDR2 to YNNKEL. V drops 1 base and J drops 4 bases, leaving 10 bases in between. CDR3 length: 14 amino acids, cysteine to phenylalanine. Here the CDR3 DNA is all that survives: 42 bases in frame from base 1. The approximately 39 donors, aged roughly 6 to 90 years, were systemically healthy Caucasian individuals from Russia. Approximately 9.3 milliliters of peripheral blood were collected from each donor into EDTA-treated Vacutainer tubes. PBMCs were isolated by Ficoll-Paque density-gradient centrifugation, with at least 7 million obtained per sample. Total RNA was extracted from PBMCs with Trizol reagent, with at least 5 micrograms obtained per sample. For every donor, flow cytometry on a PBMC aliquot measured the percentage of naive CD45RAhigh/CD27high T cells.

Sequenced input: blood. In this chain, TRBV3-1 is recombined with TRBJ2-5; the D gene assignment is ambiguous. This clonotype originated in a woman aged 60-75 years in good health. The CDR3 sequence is CASSQGAFLETQYF. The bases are TGTGCCAGCAGCCAAGGTGCCTTTCTAGAGACCCAGTACTTC.